Listed below are T cell receptor beta chains from one sample, sequenced in a study of low-dose radiotherapy and immunotherapy resistance in tumors. TCRdb redid the calling of the reads with MiXCR, one entry per CDR3 protein. This table has more than 50,000 distinct CDR3 sequences, more than 20% appearing once. Sequences were derived from PBMCs, sampled before treatment. The receptors stem from a male donor with rectosigmoid adenocarcinoma. Each CDR3 is given with its conserved first and last residue. The D gene is left open where the match is weak. The size field is filled for only some rows; it gives once, few, many or a size class.

j_call clone_size d_call v_call cdr3_nt cdr3_aa
TRBJ2-1 many TRBD2 TRBV7-3 TGTGCCAGCAGCCTTAGCGGGGCCTCCTACAATGAGCAGTTCTTC CASSLSGASYNEQFF
TRBJ2-6 . . TRBV20-1 TGCAGTGCTGGGGGGGCGGTGGCAGGGGCCAACGTCCTGACTTTC CSAGGAVAGANVLTF
TRBJ2-2 . . TRBV12-3/TRBV12-4 TGTGCCAGCAGTTTCGTCGGAAACACCGGGGAGCTGTTTTTT CASSFVGNTGELFF
TRBJ2-2 few . TRBV3-1 . CASSQGDKGTPGSCFF
TRBJ2-5 many . TRBV19 TGTGCCAGTAGTACCCGGGTCCAAGAGACCCAGTACTTC CASSTRVQETQYF
TRBJ2-1 many TRBD1 TRBV2 TGTGCCAGAGATCGGGACAGGGGTTGGAATGAGCAGTTCTTC CARDRDRGWNEQFF
TRBJ2-2 medium-sized . TRBV5-5 TGTGCCAGCAGCTACAGGGTTACCGGGGAGCTGTTTTTT CASSYRVTGELFF
TRBJ1-5 . . TRBV3-1 TGTGCCAGCAGCTATGGGGTGACCTGCAATCAGCCCCTGCATTTT CASSYGVTCNQPLHF
TRBJ1-6 many TRBD1 TRBV2 TGTGCCAGCAGACTACAGGGGGATAATTCACCCCTCCACTTT CASRLQGDNSPLHF
TRBJ2-7 many . TRBV6-6 TGTGCCAGCAGTTCACCGCCGCAGGGCTCCTACGAGCAGTACTTC CASSSPPQGSYEQYF
TRBJ1-2 few . TRBV2 TGTGCCAGCAAGGGGTTTGCGGAAAACTATGGCTACACCTTC CASKGFAENYGYTF
TRBJ1-3 many . TRBV18 TGTGCCAGCTCACCACCGTTCGCTGTGGACTCTGGAAACACCATATATTTT CASSPPFAVDSGNTIYF
TRBJ2-5 many . TRBV5-4 TGTGCCAGCAGCTCGATGGGCGGCGCAGGGAGGAACTTC CASSSMGGAGRNF
TRBJ1-5 many TRBD1 TRBV19 TGTGCCAGTAGTATCTGGACAGGGGATAGCAATCAGCCCCAGCATTTT CASSIWTGDSNQPQHF
TRBJ2-7 once . TRBV27 TGTGCCAGCTCCCTCAGGCGGGGTTTTGGATACGAGCAGTACTTC CASSLRRGFGYEQYF
TRBJ1-3 once TRBD1 TRBV7-2 TGTGCCAGCAGCTTACGGTTTCAACAAGACAGGGGGCGAAGTGACACCATATATTTT CASSLRFQQDRGRSDTIYF
TRBJ2-1 . TRBD1 TRBV7-8 TGTGCCAGCAGCCAAGATGGGACAGGACGGCTGAGCCGGCAGTTCTTC CASSQDGTGRLSRQFF
TRBJ2-7 once TRBD1 TRBV6-6 TGTGCCAGCAGGGGACAGGGTATCGACGAGCAGTACTTC CASRGQGIDEQYF
TRBJ1-1 many TRBD1 TRBV7-2 TGTGCCAGCACCTCTAATTCAGGGACAGCGAACACTGAAGCTTTCTTT CASTSNSGTANTEAFF
TRBJ2-5 many . TRBV7-8 TGTGCCAGCAGCCAAAGGGCGGAGACCCAGTACTTC CASSQRAETQYF
TRBJ2-7 . TRBD2 TRBV7-2 TGTGCCAGCAGCCCACCTGGACTAGCGGGAGGCCAGCAGTACTTC CASSPPGLAGGQQYF
TRBJ2-3 . TRBD2 TRBV9 TGTGCCAGCAGCGTAGGGACTAGCGGATCTTGGGATACGCAGTATTTT CASSVGTSGSWDTQYF
TRBJ2-7 many TRBD1 TRBV5-1 TGCGCCAGCAGCTCCCGGACAGGGGACTACGAGCAGTACTTC CASSSRTGDYEQYF
TRBJ2-1 . . TRBV9 TGTGCCAGCAGCGTAGCGACAGGTCGCGACAATGAGCAGTTCTTC CASSVATGRDNEQFF
TRBJ2-1 . TRBD1 TRBV29-1 TGCAGCGTTGGCGTCCAGGGGGCCTACAATGAGCAGTTCTTC CSVGVQGAYNEQFF
TRBJ2-7 many . TRBV13 TGTGCCAGCAGCTCCCGACTTCAGAGCTCCTACGAGCAGTACTTC CASSSRLQSSYEQYF
TRBJ2-5 few . TRBV5-4 TGTGCCAGCAGCTTGGAAGGGAGAGAGACCCAGTACTTC CASSLEGRETQYF
TRBJ2-5 . . TRBV7-2 TGTGCCAGCAGCTTAGGTTCCGGGGGGCTGGAGACCCAGTACTTC CASSLGSGGLETQYF
TRBJ2-3 many TRBD2 TRBV20-1 TGCAGTGCTAGAGATCGACTAGCGGGGTATACGCAGTATTTT CSARDRLAGYTQYF
TRBJ1-2 many . TRBV7-2 TGTGCCAGCAGCTCCCCGGGAAGGTTGAACTATGGCTACACCTTC CASSSPGRLNYGYTF
TRBJ2-5 many . TRBV6-2/TRBV6-3 TGTGCCAGCAGTTGGACACTCAACCAAGAGACCCAGTACTTC CASSWTLNQETQYF
TRBJ2-2 many . TRBV20-1 TGCGGACTAACACAGGGAAGCACCGGGGAGCTGTTTTTT CGLTQGSTGELFF
TRBJ2-1 medium-sized TRBD2 TRBV9 TGTGCCAGCAGCGTAGGTGCTAGCGGGGGGTACAATGAGCAGTTCTTC CASSVGASGGYNEQFF
TRBJ2-7 many TRBD1 TRBV7-2 TGTGCCAGCAGCTTATCACCCCGGGACAGGGGTTACGAGCAGTACTTC CASSLSPRDRGYEQYF
TRBJ2-1 many . TRBV4-2 TGTGCCAGCAGCCCCGAGGGGGGGGGTCAAGCCAATGAGCAGTTCTTC CASSPEGGGQANEQFF
TRBJ2-2 many . TRBV10-3 TGTGCCATCAGTGAGGCCCAGGCGAACACCGGGGAGCTGTTTTTT CAISEAQANTGELFF
TRBJ2-7 . . TRBV28 TGTGCCAGCAGGCGTACGCAAGGAGGGTACTACGAGCAGTACTTC CASRRTQGGYYEQYF
TRBJ2-1 many TRBD1 TRBV20-1 TGCAGTGCCAGGAGGACAGGTTTAAATGAGCAGTTCTTC CSARRTGLNEQFF
TRBJ1-2 many . TRBV5-1 TGCGCCAGCAGATTGTTCGCGGCAGATAACTATGGCTACACCTTC CASRLFAADNYGYTF
TRBJ2-7 . . TRBV3-1 TGTGCCAGCAGCCAGGTGCTAGCGAGGCTGTACTTC CASSQVLARLYF
TRBJ1-2 many . TRBV7-2 TGTGCCAGCAGCTTCCTCTCAAGCCCGTCGAGCTATGGCTACACCTTC CASSFLSSPSSYGYTF
TRBJ2-1 many . TRBV6-6 TGTGCCAGCAGTTACTCGTCGACGGGCAATGAGCAGTTCTTC CASSYSSTGNEQFF
TRBJ2-7 many . TRBV20-1 TGCAGTGCGAGAAACAGTCTGTCGGGGGAGCAGTACTTC CSARNSLSGEQYF
TRBJ2-1 . TRBD1 TRBV7-8 TGTGCCAGCAGCTTAGGGACAGGAGGCAATGAGCAGTTCTTC CASSLGTGGNEQFF
TRBJ2-7 . . TRBV28 TGTGCCAGCAGTTTAGAGGGTTTGGCCTACGAGCAGTACTTC CASSLEGLAYEQYF
TRBJ1-2 many . TRBV6-6 TGTGCCAGCACCCCAGGGTATGGCTACACCTTC CASTPGYGYTF
TRBJ2-1 . . TRBV11-2 TGTGCCAGCAGGCCCGGCGGTATGGACAGCGGCTCGTTGGGTTACAATGAGCAGTTCTTC CASRPGGMDSGSLGYNEQFF
TRBJ1-1 . TRBD1 TRBV27 TGTGCCAGCAGTCCCCAGGGGGGCACTGAAGCTTTCTTT CASSPQGGTEAFF
TRBJ2-1 many TRBD2 TRBV11-2 TGTGCCAGCAACGCCGGGAGGGCCCGGTACAATGAGCAGTTCTTC CASNAGRARYNEQFF
TRBJ2-7 few . TRBV27 TGTGCCAGCAGTTTAACGGATCCCTACGAGCAGTACTTC CASSLTDPYEQYF
TRBJ2-1 many . TRBV4-2 TGTGCCAGCAGCCAAGACGAGACTCGTTACAATGAGCAGTTCTTC CASSQDETRYNEQFF
TRBJ1-1 . . TRBV6-2/TRBV6-3 TGTGCCAGCAGTACAAGGGGGGGGGTGAACACTGAAGCTTTCTTT CASSTRGGVNTEAFF
TRBJ2-2 . . TRBV15 . CATSFGTLTGELFFFF
TRBJ1-1 many TRBD1 TRBV7-2 TGTGCCAGCAGCTCGTCGACAGGGGGCAACACTGAAGCTTTCTTT CASSSSTGGNTEAFF